This T cell receptor (beta chain) was identified during a study of T cells in Graves' hyperthyroidism and ophthalmopathy. This clonotype was seen a handful of times. From germline, CDR1 is SEHNR and CDR2 FQNEAQ (reference sequence). The CDR3 has 14 amino acids. Deletions cut 3 bases from V and 7 bases from J, with 13 bases between. Used for diagnoses were clinical symptoms, serum thyroxine and TRAb, thyroid ultrasound and orbital computed tomography. Regions amplified from RNA transcripts were the TCR beta CDR3 regions. The TCR CDR3 first-round RT-PCR relied on the HTBI primer set. TCRdb analysed the multiplex PCR reads with MiXCR anew, one entry per CDR3 protein. The table shows some 600,000 distinct CDR3 sequences, with more than 11% occurring only once.

The chain carries TRBV7-9 and TRBJ2-1; no reliable D call. The TCR originated in a woman aged 30 to 39 with Graves' hyperthyroidism that later progressed to Graves' ophthalmopathy. The sequenced sample was blood. CDR3 sequence (DNA): TGTGCCAGCAGCTTGGCGCACGTACGAAATGAGCAGTTCTTC. Protein sequence: CASSLAHVRNEQFF.